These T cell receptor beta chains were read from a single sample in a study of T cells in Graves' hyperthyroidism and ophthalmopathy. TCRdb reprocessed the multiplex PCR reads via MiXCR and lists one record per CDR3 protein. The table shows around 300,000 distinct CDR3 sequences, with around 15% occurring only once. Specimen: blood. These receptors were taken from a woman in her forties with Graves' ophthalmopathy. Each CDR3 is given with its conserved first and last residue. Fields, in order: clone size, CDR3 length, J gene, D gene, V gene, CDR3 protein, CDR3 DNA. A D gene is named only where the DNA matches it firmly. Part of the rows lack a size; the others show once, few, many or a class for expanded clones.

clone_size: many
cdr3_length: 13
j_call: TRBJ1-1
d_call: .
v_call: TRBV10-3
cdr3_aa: CAIKGEGDTEAFF
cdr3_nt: TGTGCCATCAAAGGCGAGGGTGACACTGAAGCTTTCTTT

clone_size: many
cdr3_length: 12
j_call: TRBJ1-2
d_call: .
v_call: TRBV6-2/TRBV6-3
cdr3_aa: CASSDPPYGYTF
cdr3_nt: TGTGCCAGCAGTGACCCGCCATATGGCTACACCTTC

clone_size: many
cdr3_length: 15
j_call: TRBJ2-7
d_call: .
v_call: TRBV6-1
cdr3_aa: CASSEEDGAAYEQYF
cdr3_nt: TGTGCCAGCAGTGAAGAGGACGGAGCTGCCTACGAGCAGTACTTC

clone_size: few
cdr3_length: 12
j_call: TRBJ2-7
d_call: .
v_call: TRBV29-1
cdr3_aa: CSVEESSNEQYF
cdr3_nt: TGCAGCGTTGAAGAAAGTAGTAACGAGCAGTACTTC

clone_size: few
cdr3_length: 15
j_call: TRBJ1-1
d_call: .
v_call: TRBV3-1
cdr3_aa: CASSQDGRGNTEAFF
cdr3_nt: TGTGCCAGCAGCCAAGATGGGAGGGGGAACACTGAAGCTTTCTTT

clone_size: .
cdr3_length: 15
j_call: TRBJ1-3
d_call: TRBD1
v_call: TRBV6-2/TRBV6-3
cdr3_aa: CASSTDRVYGNTIYF
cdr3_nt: TGTGCCAGCAGTACGGACAGGGTCTATGGAAACACCATATATTTT

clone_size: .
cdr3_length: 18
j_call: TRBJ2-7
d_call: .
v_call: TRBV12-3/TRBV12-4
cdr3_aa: CASSLAGGAKSWSYEQYF
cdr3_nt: TGTGCCAGCAGTTTAGCGGGGGGCGCAAAATCCTGGTCCTACGAGCAGTACTTC

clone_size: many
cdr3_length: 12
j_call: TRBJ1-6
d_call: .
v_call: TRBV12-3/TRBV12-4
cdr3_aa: CASSFGDRSRNF
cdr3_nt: TGTGCCAGCAGTTTTGGGGACCGATCAAGAAACTTT

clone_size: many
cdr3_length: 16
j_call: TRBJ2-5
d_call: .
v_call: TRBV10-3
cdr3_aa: CAISDGDTGREETQYF
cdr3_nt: TGTGCCATCAGTGATGGGGATACAGGGAGAGAGGAGACCCAGTACTTC

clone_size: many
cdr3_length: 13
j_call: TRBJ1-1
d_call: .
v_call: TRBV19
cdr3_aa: CASSIRLGGEAFF
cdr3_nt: TGTGCCAGTAGTATTCGGCTGGGTGGTGAAGCTTTCTTT

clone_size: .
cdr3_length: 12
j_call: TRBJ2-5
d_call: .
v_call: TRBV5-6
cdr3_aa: CASSLDTKTQYF
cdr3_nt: TGTGCCAGCAGCTTGGATACGAAGACCCAGTACTTC

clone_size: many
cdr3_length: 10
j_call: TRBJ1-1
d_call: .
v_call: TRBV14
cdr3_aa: CASSHNEAFF
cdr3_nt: TGTGCCAGCAGCCACAATGAAGCTTTCTTT

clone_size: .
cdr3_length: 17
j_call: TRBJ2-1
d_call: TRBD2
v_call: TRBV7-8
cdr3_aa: CASSLGVAGGLYNEQFF
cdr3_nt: TGTGCCAGCAGCTTAGGCGTAGCGGGGGGCCTCTACAATGAGCAGTTCTTC

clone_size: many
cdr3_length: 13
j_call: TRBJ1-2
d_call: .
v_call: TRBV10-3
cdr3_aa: CAIRDSSNYGYTF
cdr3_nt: TGTGCCATCAGGGACAGCTCCAACTATGGCTACACCTTC

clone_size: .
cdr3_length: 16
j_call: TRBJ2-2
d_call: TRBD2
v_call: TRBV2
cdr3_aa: CASSHGGGINAGELFF
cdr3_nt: TGTGCCAGCAGCCACGGCGGGGGGATTAACGCCGGGGAGCTGTTTTTT

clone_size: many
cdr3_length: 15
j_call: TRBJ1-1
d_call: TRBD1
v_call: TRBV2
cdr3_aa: CASSGTGGMNTEAFF
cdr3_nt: TGTGCCAGCAGTGGGACAGGGGGCATGAACACTGAAGCTTTCTTT

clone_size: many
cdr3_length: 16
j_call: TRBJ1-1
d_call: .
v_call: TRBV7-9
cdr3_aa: CASSLTPAVVQTEAFF
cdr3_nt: TGTGCCAGCAGCTTAACTCCGGCCGTAGTACAGACTGAAGCTTTCTTT

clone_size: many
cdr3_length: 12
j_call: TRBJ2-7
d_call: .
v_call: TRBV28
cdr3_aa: CASSLGQYEQYF
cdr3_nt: TGTGCCAGCAGTTTAGGGCAGTACGAGCAGTACTTC

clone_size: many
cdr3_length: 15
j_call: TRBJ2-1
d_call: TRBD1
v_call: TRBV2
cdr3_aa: CASRAGQGPRDEQFF
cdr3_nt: TGTGCCAGCAGGGCGGGACAGGGGCCCAGGGATGAGCAGTTCTTC

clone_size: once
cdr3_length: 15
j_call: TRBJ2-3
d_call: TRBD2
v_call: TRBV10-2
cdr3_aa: CASTQWRGGINTQYF
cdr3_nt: TGCGCCAGCACCCAGTGGCGGGGGGGCATAAATACGCAGTATTTT

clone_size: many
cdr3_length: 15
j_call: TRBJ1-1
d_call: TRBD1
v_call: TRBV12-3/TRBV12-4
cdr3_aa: CASSATRTGNTEAFF
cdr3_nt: TGTGCCAGCAGTGCCACTCGGACAGGGAACACTGAAGCTTTCTTT

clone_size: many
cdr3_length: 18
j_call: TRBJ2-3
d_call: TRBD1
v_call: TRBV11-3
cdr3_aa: CASSFRRDSWDRTDTQYF
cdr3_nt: TGTGCCAGCAGCTTCCGCCGGGACAGCTGGGACCGCACAGATACGCAGTATTTT

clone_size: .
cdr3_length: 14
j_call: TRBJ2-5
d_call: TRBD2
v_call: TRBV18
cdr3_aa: CASSRREGMKTQYF
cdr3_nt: TGTGCCAGCTCACGGAGGGAGGGGATGAAGACCCAGTACTTC

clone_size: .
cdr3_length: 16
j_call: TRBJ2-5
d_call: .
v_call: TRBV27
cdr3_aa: CASSLQGPALRETQYF
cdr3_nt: TGTGCCAGCAGTTTACAGGGGCCGGCCCTCCGAGAGACCCAGTACTTC

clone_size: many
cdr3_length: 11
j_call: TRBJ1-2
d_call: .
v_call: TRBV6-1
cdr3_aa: CASSSLWRYTF
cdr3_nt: TGTGCCAGCAGTAGCCTCTGGCGCTACACCTTC

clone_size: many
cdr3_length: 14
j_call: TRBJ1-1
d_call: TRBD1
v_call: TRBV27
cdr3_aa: CASYGTGMFTEAFF
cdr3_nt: TGTGCCAGTTATGGGACAGGTATGTTTACTGAAGCTTTCTTT

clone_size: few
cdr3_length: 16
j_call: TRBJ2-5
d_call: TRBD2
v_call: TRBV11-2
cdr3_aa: CASSFSLAGYQETQYF
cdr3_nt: TGTGCCAGCAGCTTTTCCCTAGCGGGTTACCAAGAGACCCAGTACTTC

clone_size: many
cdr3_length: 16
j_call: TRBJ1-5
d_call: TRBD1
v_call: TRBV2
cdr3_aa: CASSGQGLGGSQPQHF
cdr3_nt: TGTGCCAGCAGTGGACAGGGTCTCGGGGGGAGTCAGCCCCAGCATTTT

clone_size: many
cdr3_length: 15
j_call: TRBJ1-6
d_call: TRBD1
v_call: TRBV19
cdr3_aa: CASNTGAHHNSPLHF
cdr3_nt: TGTGCCAGTAATACAGGGGCCCATCATAATTCACCCCTCCACTTT

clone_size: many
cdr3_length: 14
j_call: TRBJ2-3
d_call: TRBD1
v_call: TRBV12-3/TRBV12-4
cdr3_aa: CASYRQGPSDTQYF
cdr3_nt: TGTGCCAGCTACAGACAGGGCCCTTCAGATACGCAGTATTTT

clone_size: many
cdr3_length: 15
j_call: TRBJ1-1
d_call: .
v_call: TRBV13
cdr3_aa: CASSSPGRLDTEAFF
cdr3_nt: TGTGCCAGCAGCTCCCCGGGCAGGTTGGACACTGAAGCTTTCTTT

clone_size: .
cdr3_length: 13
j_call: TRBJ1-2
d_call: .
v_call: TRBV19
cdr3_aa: CATSIQGNYGYTF
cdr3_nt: TGTGCCACCTCAATACAGGGAAACTATGGCTACACCTTC

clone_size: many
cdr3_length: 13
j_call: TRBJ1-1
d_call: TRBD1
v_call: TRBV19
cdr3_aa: CASSTDRDTEAFF
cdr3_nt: TGTGCCAGTAGTACAGACAGGGACACTGAAGCTTTCTTT

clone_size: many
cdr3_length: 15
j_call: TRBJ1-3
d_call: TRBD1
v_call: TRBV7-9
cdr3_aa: CASLGQGETGNTIYF
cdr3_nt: TGTGCCAGCCTGGGACAGGGTGAAACTGGAAACACCATATATTTT

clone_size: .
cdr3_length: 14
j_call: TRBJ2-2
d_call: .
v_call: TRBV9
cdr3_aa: CASSVEDGAGELFF
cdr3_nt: TGTGCCAGCAGCGTAGAGGACGGGGCCGGGGAGCTGTTTTTT

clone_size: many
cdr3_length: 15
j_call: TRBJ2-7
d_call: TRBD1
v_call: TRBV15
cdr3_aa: CATSRDATGGYEQYF
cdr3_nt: TGTGCCACCAGCAGAGATGCCACAGGGGGCTACGAGCAGTACTTC

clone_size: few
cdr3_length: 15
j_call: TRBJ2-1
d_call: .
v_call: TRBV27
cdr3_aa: CASSPGAGRYNEQFF
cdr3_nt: TGTGCCAGCAGTCCCGGGGCGGGAAGATACAATGAGCAGTTCTTC

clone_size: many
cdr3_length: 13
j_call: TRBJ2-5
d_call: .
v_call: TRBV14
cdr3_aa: CASSRATTETQYF
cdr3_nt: TGTGCCAGCAGTCGGGCAACGACGGAGACCCAGTACTTC

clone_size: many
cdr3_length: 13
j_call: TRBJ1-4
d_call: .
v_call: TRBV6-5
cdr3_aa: CASSYVYSEKLFF
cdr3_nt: TGTGCCAGCAGTTACGTCTACTCAGAAAAACTGTTTTTT

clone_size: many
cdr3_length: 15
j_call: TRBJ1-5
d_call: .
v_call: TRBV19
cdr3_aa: CASTPTGYSNQPQHF
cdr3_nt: TGTGCCAGTACCCCGACAGGTTATAGCAATCAGCCCCAGCATTTT

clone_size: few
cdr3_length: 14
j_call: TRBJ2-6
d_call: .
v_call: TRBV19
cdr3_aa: CASRPRAGANVLTF
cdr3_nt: TGTGCCAGTAGGCCCCGTGCTGGGGCCAACGTCCTGACTTTC

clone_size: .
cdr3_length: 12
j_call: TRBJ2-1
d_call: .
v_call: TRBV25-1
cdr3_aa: CASSDPPNEQFF
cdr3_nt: TGTGCCAGCAGTGACCCACCCAATGAGCAGTTCTTC

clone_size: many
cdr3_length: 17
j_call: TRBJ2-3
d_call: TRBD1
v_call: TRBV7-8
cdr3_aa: CASSPRLRQGPTDTQYF
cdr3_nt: TGTGCCAGCAGCCCCCGTTTAAGACAGGGGCCCACAGATACGCAGTATTTT

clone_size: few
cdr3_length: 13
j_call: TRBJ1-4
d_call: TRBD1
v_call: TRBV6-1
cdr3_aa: CASRKTGDEKLFF
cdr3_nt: TGTGCCAGCAGGAAGACAGGGGATGAAAAACTGTTTTTT

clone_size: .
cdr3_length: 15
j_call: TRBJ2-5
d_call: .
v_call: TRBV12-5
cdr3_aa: CASGLTLRPGETQYF
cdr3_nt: TGTGCTAGTGGTTTGACCCTCCGTCCGGGGGAGACCCAGTACTTC

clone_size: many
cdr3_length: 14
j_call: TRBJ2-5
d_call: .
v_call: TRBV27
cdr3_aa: CASSSISGGETQYF
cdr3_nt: TGTGCCAGCAGTTCAATTTCCGGCGGAGAGACCCAGTACTTC